The next 10 T cell receptor beta chains were all read from a single sample in a study of vaccination effects on CD4 cells after COVID-19. Before sequencing took place, the ViraFEST assay used viral peptide pools to expand antigen-specific CD4+ T cells. Culture proceeded for approximately 10 days, and CD4+ T cells were then isolated. The participants, recipients of two vaccine doses, got either BNT162b2 or mRNA-1273. Repertoires were generated with immunoSEQ multiplex PCR, while TCRdb's copy carries only in-frame clones and drops some. This table holds about 69,000 clones, just under 75% found once. The antigens of these receptors remain unknown. The sequencing here drew on CD4+ T cells from PBMCs cultured with HCoV-229E spike peptides, taken after COVID-19 vaccination. The source is a human donor who received a COVID-19 vaccine.

The table lists this clone with a count of one. This rearrangement joins TRBV28 to TRBJ1-2; 10 bases are a match to TRBD1. This CDR3 comprises 15 residues. Per the germline V gene, CDR1 is MDHEN and CDR2 is SYDVKM. Trimming cost V 4 bases and J 5 bases; bases outside gene matches: 7. The CDR3 DNA reads TGTGCCAGCAGTTCGACAGGGGGCTGGTTATATGGCTACACCTTC. Protein product: CASSSTGGWLYGYTF.

The chain uses TRBV9 and TRBJ1-4; 7 nucleotides match TRBD1. CDR1 and CDR2 (germline): SGDLS, YYNGEE. The CDR3 length is 15 residues. Trimming cost V 3 bases and J 7 bases; bases outside gene matches: 9. The chain's CDR3 is CASSAAGGLSEKLFF. In nucleotides, the CDR3 is TGTGCCAGCAGCGCGGCAGGGGGTTTGAGTGAAAAACTGTTTTTT.

The V and J genes are TRBV5-1 and TRBJ1-3; 8 bases are a match to TRBD1. From germline, CDR1 is SGHRS and CDR2 YFSETQ. CDR3 length: 13 residues. Losses at the gene ends were 4 bases for V and 8 bases for J; bases not matched to a gene: 5. CDR3 sequence: CASSTQQGDTIYF. CDR3 DNA: TGCGCCAGCAGCACGCAACAGGGGGACACCATATATTTT. The full variable domain, in which reference TRBV5-1 and TRBJ1-3 provide the parts outside the CDR3, is KAGVTQTPRYLIKTRGQQVTLSCSPISGHRSVSWYQQTPGQGLQFLFEYFSETQRNKGNFPGRFSGRQFSNSRSEMNVSTLELGDSALYLCASSTQQGDTIYFGEGSWLTVV.

The chain has TRBV7-3 and TRBJ2-3, with 8 positions matching TRBD2. The CDR3 loop spans 14 amino acids. CDR1 SGHTA and CDR2 FQGTGA come from the germline V gene. Trimming took 5 bases from V and 6 from J; bases not matched to a gene: 7. This CDR3 is CASSTRGGADTQYF. CDR3 DNA sequence: TGTGCCAGCAGCACTCGGGGGGGAGCCGATACGCAGTATTTT.

Only one count was recorded for this clone. The chain carries TRBV19 and TRBJ2-1; 8 bases match TRBD2. Germline CDR1 reads LNHDA; CDR2 reads SQIVND (reference sequence). The length of the CDR3 is 14 residues. Losses at the gene ends were 6 bases for V and 5 bases for J; bases not matched to a gene: 6. The CDR3 nucleotides read TGTGCCAGTAGAGGTAGCGGGGCCCACAATGAGCAGTTCTTC. The encoded protein is CASRGSGAHNEQFF.

The rearrangement uses TRBV7-8 and TRBJ2-1; tentatively, D is TRBD1 or TRBD2 (6 bases each). Trimming shortened V by 1 base and J by 4 bases, and 11 bases separated the two germline ends. The CDR3 spans 15 residues. Germline V gives CDR1 SGHVS, CDR2 FQNEAQ. CDR3 DNA sequence: TGTGCCAGCAGCTTAGGGGGGGCCAGGTACAATGAGCAGTTCTTC. Protein sequence: CASSLGGARYNEQFF.

This clone was seen only a few times. The chain employs TRBV12-3 or TRBV12-4 and TRBJ1-5; D not resolved. Trimming stripped 6 bases from V and 0 bases from J, with 6 bases between. CDR3 size: 13 residues. The CDR3 spells CASSRNSNQPQHF. CDR3 DNA: TGTGCCAGCAGCCGAAATAGCAATCAGCCCCAGCATTTT.

The chain carries TRBV13 and TRBJ1-2; D ambiguous. V shed 3 bases and J shed 2 bases, with 7 bases lying between them. The CDR3 totals 13 residues. CDR1 and CDR2 (germline): PRHDT, FYEKMQ (reference sequence). In nucleotides, the CDR3 is TGTGCCAGCAGCTTCCCGGGAAACTATGGCTACACCTTC. Protein: CASSFPGNYGYTF.

The chain carries TRBV30 and TRBJ1-2; no clear D gene. From germline, CDR1 is GTSNPN and CDR2 SVGIG (reference sequence). The ends were cut back, 4 bases at V and 2 bases at J, with 8 bases in the middle. The length of the CDR3 is 12 residues. CDR3 DNA sequence: TGTGCCTGGACACGGCTAAACTATGGCTACACCTTC. Translation: CAWTRLNYGYTF.

The sample holds a few counts of this clone. This rearrangement joins TRBV7-8 to TRBJ2-5; D may correspond to TRBD1 or TRBD2 (5 bases each). The germline gives CDR1 SGHVS, CDR2 FQNEAQ. The V end was cut by 5 bases, the J end by 5 bases, with 12 bases between. CDR3 length: 13 residues. CDR3 sequence (DNA): TGTGCCAGCAGCCGTACTAGGGGTGAGACCCAGTACTTC. Its translation: CASSRTRGETQYF.